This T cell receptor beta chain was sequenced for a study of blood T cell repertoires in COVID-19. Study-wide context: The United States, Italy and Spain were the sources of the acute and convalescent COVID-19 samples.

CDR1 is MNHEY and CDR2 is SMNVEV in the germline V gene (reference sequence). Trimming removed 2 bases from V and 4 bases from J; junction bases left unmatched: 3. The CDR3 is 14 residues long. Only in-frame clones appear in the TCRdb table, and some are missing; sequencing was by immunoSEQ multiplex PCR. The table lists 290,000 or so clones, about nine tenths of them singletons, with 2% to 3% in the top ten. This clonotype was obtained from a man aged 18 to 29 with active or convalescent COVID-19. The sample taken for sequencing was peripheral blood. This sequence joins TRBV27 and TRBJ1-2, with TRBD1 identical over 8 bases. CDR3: CASSLDRGGYGYTF. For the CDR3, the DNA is TGTGCCAGCAGTTTAGACAGGGGCGGCTATGGCTACACCTTC.